This TCR beta chain comes out of a study of cytomegalovirus exposure and HLA in healthy donors. It was with 60 Vbeta and 13 Jbeta primers that the PCR ran. Clones were read by immunoSEQ multiplex PCR, and TCRdb kept only the in-frame ones, dropping some. The sample holds about 140,000 clones. Comment on this clone: The antigen is undetermined.

Study-level points and caveats: What was likely a sequencing artifact was a cluster of highly shared sequence variants. A later analysis appeared to link common viral pathogens to several of the most significant clusters. Accounts indicate the classifier identified cytomegalovirus status with strong specificity and sensitivity.

This TCR derives from a woman younger than 35 in good health and CMV-seronegative. Sample: PBMCs.

The chain's CDR3 is CASSIIDRPTPNTGELFF. The CDR3 coding sequence is TGTGCCAGCAGTATAATCGACAGGCCAACCCCTAACACCGGGGAGCTGTTTTTT. The rearrangement links TRBV27 to TRBJ2-2; D is possibly TRBD1 (6 bases). Germline CDR1 MNHEY, CDR2 SMNVEV (reference sequence). This CDR3 comprises 18 residues. V was pared by 5 bases and J by 2 bases, with 21 bases between.